This record covers a single T cell receptor (beta chain). This sample was taken from a study of blood T cell repertoires in COVID-19. The wider study: The United States, Italy and Spain supplied acute and convalescent COVID-19 samples.

Profiled with immunoSEQ multiplex PCR; TCRdb holds only in-frame clones, not every one. Counted here are hundreds of thousands of clones, around nine tenths occurring once; the ten biggest clones make up under 2%. V was trimmed by 8 bases and J by 2 bases, leaving 22 bases between them. CDR1 is SNHLY, CDR2 FYNNEI, per germline. The CDR3 spans 16 residues. Participants were aged about 18 to 90 years from roughly 26 US areas. Grouping used clinical history reported by participants in a survey and questionnaire. The source of this sequence is a woman in her forties or fifties who had recovered from COVID-19. The chain employs TRBV2 and TRBJ2-7, with TRBD1 as a possible D gene (6 bases). Sequencing was done on a sample of PBMCs or T cells enriched from blood (not recorded which). CDR3 sequence reads: CASSHVRDIFTYEQYF. The CDR3 region has the DNA TGTGCCAGCTCTCACGTCCGGGACATATTCACCTACGAGCAGTACTTC.